Many counts were recorded for the clone carrying this T cell receptor (beta chain). What it binds is unknown. The sample comes from a study of identical twins. Study findings and constraints: The presence of invariant MAIT and iNKT cells could partly confound analyses of zero-insertion sequences.

TCRdb re-derived calls from the 5' RACE reads in MiXCR, one entry per CDR3 protein. The top ten clones hold 3% of a sample with about 570,000 distinct CDR3 sequences, 9.6% of them seen once. The V end lost 2 bases, the J end lost 2 bases, and 13 bases lay between the germline ends. Germline-derived CDR1 and CDR2 are LGHNA and YSLEER. The CDR3 sequence is 15 residues long. These records were also assigned to another study, of yellow fever vaccine responses in identical twins.

The chain is built from TRBV4-3 and TRBJ2-7; possibly TRBD1 for D (6 bases). This sequence was found in a woman younger than 30 in good health. The sequencing sample was made of PBMCs. CDR3 nucleotides: TGCGCCAGCAGCCAAATCGAACAGGGCCCCTACGAGCAGTACTTC. Amino acid sequence: CASSQIEQGPYEQYF.